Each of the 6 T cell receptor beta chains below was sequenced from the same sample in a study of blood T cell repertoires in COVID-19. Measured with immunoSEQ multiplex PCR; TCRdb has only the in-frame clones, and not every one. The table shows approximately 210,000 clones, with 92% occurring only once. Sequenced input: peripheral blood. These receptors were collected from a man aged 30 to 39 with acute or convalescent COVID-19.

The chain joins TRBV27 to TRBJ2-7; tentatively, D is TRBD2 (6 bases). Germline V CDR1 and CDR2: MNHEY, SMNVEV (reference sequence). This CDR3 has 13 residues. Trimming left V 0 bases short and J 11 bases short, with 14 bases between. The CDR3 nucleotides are TGTGCCAGCAGTTTATCATCAGGGAGGTTCGAGTACTTC. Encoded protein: CASSLSSGRFEYF.

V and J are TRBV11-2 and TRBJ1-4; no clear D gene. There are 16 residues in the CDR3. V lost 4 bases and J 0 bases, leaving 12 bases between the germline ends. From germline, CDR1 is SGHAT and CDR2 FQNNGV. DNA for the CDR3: TGTGCCAGCAGCTCTCCCCGACTGACAACTAATGAAAAACTGTTTTTT. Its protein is CASSSPRLTTNEKLFF.

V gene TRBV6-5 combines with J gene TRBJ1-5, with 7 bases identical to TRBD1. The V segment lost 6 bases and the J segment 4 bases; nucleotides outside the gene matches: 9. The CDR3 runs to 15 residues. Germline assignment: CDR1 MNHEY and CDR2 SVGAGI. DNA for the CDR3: TGTGCCAGCAGAACCGACAGGGCCGGGAATCAGCCCCAGCATTTT. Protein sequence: CASRTDRAGNQPQHF.

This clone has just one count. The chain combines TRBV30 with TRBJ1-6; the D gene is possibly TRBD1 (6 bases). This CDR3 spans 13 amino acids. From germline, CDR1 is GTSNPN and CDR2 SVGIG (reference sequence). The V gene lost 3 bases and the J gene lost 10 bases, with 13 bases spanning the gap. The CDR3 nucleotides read TGTGCCTGGAGGCAGGGGTTACGATCACCCCTCCACTTT. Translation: CAWRQGLRSPLHF.

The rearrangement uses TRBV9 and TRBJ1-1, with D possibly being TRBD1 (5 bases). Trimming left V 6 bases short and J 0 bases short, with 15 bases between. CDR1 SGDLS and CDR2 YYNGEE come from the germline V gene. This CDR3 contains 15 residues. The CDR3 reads CASTPQVTVNTEAFF. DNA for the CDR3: TGTGCCAGCACCCCACAGGTGACAGTGAACACTGAAGCTTTCTTT.

CDR3 coding DNA: TGTGCCAGCAGCACAACTAGCGGGACCTACAATGAGCAGTTCTTC. It codes for CASSTTSGTYNEQFF. The rearrangement joins TRBV5-4 to TRBJ2-1; 10 bases are a match to TRBD2. This CDR3 is 15 amino acids long. Losses at the gene ends were 4 bases for V and 2 bases for J; bases not matched to a gene: 3. Germline CDR1 SGHNT, CDR2 YYREEE (reference sequence).